This entry features one T cell receptor beta chain sequence. The antigen is unknown. TCRdb keeps only in-frame clones here, not all; method: immunoSEQ multiplex PCR. The top ten clones hold about 26% of a sample with around 31,000 clones, 90% to 95% of them seen once. Germline V gene sequence: CDR1 LGHNT, CDR2 FRNRAP. The V gene end was trimmed by 6 bases and the J gene end by 8 bases; junction bases not matched to a gene: 10. This CDR3 contains 15 residues. These data come from a study of OX40 agonist ivuxolimab in advanced cancers. About the research overall: The study gave patients intravenous ivuxolimab at 0.01 to 10 mg/kg every 2 weeks. Mean age approximately 59 years, range 23 to 79; 82.7% male. General study results and limits: Determination of antigen specificity was not performed for the expanded peripheral T cells. CD8+ T cells were the subset that, on average, had more expanded clones than CD4+.

Material: CD4+ or CD8+ T cells sorted from blood, obtained in a trial of the OX40 agonist ivuxolimab. This chain links TRBV12-5 with TRBJ2-1; 10 bases agree with TRBD2. This TCR was recovered from an adult with an advanced solid tumor such as melanoma, head and neck, liver or kidney cancer. This CDR3 reads CASGLAGGWRDEQFF. CDR3 nucleotides: TGTGCTAGTGGATTAGCGGGAGGTTGGCGCGATGAGCAGTTCTTC.